Listed here is a single T cell receptor (beta chain). Its antigen is currently unknown. This entry belongs to a study of B cell selection in AIRE deficiency. Original data processing: Pooled conventional T cells gave about 11x10^4 patient and approximately 1.3x10^5 donor TCRbeta sequences. Using immunoSEQ multiplex PCR, the repertoire was profiled, and TCRdb retains in-frame clones only, with some absent. The V and J calls and clone size are taken from that table; D and trimming were inferred from the DNA. The sample gives over 20,000 clones, roughly 98% of which show up once; roughly 0.17% is in the top ten. This CDR3 is 17 amino acids long. Per germline, CDR1 MNHEY and CDR2 SMNVEV (reference sequence). Trimming took off 7 bases at V and 9 bases at J, with 28 bases between the two ends. The sorted conventional CD4 T cells were gated as CD4+CD127+. General study points: CDR3s were shorter in shared Treg sequences, reflecting few non-templated nucleotide insertions.

The sequence was collected from a human donor with AIRE deficiency. Sequencing was performed on conventional CD4+ T cells sorted from PBMCs. The genes are TRBV27 and TRBJ2-1, with D hard to call. The CDR3 sequence: CASKGAAHSRRFGEQFF. The CDR3 DNA sequence: TGTGCCAGCAAGGGCGCAGCGCATAGTCGTCGATTCGGTGAGCAGTTCTTC.